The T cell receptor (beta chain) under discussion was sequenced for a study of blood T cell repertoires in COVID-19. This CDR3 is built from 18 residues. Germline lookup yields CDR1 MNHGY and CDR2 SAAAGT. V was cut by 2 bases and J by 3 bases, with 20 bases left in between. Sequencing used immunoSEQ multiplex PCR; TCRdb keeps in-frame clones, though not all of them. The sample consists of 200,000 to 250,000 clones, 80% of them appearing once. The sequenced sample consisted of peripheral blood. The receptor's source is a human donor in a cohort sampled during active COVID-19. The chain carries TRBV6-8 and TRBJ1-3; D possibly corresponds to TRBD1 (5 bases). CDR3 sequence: CASSYVGRQSPFGNTIYF. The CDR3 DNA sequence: TGTGCCAGCAGTTACGTGGGGCGGCAGTCACCTTTTGGAAACACCATATATTTT.